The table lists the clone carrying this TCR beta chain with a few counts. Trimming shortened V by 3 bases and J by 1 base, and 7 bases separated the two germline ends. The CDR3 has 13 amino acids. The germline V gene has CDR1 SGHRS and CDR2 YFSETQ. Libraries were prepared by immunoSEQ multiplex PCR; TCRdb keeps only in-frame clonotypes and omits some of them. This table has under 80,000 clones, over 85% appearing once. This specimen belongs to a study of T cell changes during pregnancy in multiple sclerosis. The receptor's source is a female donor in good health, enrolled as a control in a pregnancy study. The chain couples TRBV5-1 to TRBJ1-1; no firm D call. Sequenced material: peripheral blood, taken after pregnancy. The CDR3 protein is CASSSGRNTEAFF. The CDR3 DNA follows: TGCGCCAGCAGCTCTGGCAGGAACACTGAAGCTTTCTTT.